The subject of this entry is one T cell receptor (beta chain). Its antigen is unknown. The entry originates in a study of blood T cells in healthy people across ages. Study-wide results and limits: Per million T cells, TCR beta diversity dropped roughly linearly as age increased.

A second PCR, run for roughly 7 to 12 cycles, used a sample-barcoded 5' primer plus a J-beta primer mix. TCRdb reanalysed the 5' RACE reads using MiXCR and keeps one entry per CDR3 protein. The top ten hold over 15% of the sample, which has about 1 million distinct CDR3 sequences, under 55% seen once. Trimming shortened V by 3 bases and J by 0 bases, and 14 bases separated the two germline ends. The CDR3 totals 15 residues. Germline CDR1 and CDR2: DFQATT and SNEGSKA (reference sequence). Material for sequencing was blood. This TCR derives from a woman aged 60 to 75 in good health. The V call is TRBV20-1, the J call TRBJ1-2; no clear D gene. CDR3 sequence: CSASSLGEPNYGYTF. CDR3 bases: TGCAGTGCTAGCTCCTTGGGAGAACCTAACTATGGCTACACCTTC.